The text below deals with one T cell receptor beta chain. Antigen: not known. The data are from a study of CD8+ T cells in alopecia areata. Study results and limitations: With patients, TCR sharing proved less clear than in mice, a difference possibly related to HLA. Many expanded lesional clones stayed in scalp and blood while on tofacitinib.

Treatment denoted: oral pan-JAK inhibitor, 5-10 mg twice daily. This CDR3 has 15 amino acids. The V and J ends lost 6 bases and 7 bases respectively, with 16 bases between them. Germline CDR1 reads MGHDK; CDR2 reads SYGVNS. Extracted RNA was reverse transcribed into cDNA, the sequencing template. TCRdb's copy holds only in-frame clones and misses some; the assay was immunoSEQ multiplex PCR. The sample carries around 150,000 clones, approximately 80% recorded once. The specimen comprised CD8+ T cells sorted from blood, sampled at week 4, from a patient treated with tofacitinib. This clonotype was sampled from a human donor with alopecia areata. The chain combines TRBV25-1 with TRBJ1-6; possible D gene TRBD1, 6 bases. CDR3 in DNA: TGTGCCAGCAGGGGAGTGGGACATCAGAATTCACCCCTCCACTTT. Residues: CASRGVGHQNSPLHF.